The table lists the clone carrying this TCR beta chain with a few counts. Its antigen is undetermined. Then a second PCR, running roughly 7 to 12 cycles, was carried out with a sample-barcoded 5' primer and a J-beta primer mix. TCRdb independently ran MiXCR on the 5' RACE reads; one entry per CDR3 protein. The table has some 930,000 distinct CDR3 sequences, roughly 29% seen once. The sample belongs to a study of blood T cells in healthy people across ages. Whole-study findings and limits: Versus aged donors, long-lived donors had higher diversity and more naive CD4+ cells. A conclusive naive versus antigen-experienced comparison was prevented by the unsorted PBMCs.

The CDR3 extends over 14 amino acids. CDR1 is DFQATT, CDR2 SNEGSKA, per germline (reference sequence). With V trimmed by 3 bases and J by 7 bases, 8 bases remained unmatched. These data were also reused for a study on T cells of mothers and their children. Turning to that study: Material was donated by three healthy Caucasian mothers and their six children. Overlap measured in related mother-child pairs was slightly, non-significantly higher than in unrelated pairs.

Material for sequencing was blood. V is TRBV20-1 and J is TRBJ1-2; TRBD1 matches 10 bases. This sequence originates from a woman aged 40-49 years in good health. CDR3 in DNA: TGCAGTGCTAGCCGGGGACAGGGGAGAGCTGGCTACACCTTC. Translation gives CSASRGQGRAGYTF.